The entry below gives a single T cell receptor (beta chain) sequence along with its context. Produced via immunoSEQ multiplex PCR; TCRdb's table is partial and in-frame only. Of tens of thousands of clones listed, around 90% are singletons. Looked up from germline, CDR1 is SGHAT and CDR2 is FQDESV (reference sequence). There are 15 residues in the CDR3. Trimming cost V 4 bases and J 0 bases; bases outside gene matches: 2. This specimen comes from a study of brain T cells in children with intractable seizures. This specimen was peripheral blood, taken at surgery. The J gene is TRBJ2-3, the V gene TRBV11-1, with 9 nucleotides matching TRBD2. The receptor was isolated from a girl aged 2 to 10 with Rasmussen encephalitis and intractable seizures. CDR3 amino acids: CASSSSGASTDTQYF. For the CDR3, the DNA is TGTGCCAGCAGCTCTAGCGGGGCTAGCACAGATACGCAGTATTTT. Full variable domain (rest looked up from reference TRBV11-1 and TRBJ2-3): EAEVAQSPRYKITEKSQAVAFWCDPISGHATLYWYRQILGQGPELLVQFQDESVVDDSQLPKDRFSAERLKGVDSTLKIQPAELGDSAMYLCASSSSGASTDTQYFGPGTRLTVL.